The 21 T cell receptor beta chains in this list originate from one sample, sequenced in a study of control samples from healthy donors and cancer patients. Sequenced by immunoSEQ multiplex PCR; TCRdb stores in-frame clones only, minus some. The data hold 100,000 to 150,000 clones, with roughly 90% observed a single time. The specimen sequenced was blood. These receptors originate from a man aged 18 to 30 in good health.

This sequence joins TRBV24-1 and TRBJ2-1; TRBD1 matches at 8 bases. The CDR3 loop spans 15 amino acids. Germline V lookup: CDR1 KGHDR, CDR2 SFDVKD. The junction had 6 bases not matched to a gene; V was cut back by 5 bases and J by 4 bases. The CDR3 nucleotides read TGTGCCACCAGTGTCACAGGGGGTAGATACAATGAGCAGTTCTTC. The encoded protein is CATSVTGGRYNEQFF.

V usage is TRBV9 and J usage is TRBJ2-1; 7 nucleotides match TRBD1. This CDR3 is 15 amino acids long. Germline CDR1 reads SGDLS; CDR2 reads YYNGEE. V lost 4 bases, J lost 4 bases, and 8 bases stayed unmatched. In nucleotides, the CDR3 is TGTGCCAGCAGCCCTCCCCAGGGACAGTACAATGAGCAGTTCTTC. Residues: CASSPPQGQYNEQFF.

The V call is TRBV20-1, the J call TRBJ2-3, with 9 bases matching TRBD1. V lost 3 bases to trimming and J lost 4 bases; unmatched junction nucleotides: 11. CDR1 DFQATT and CDR2 SNEGSKA come from the germline V gene (reference sequence). The CDR3 has 16 residues. This chain's CDR3 is CSASRPPGQGPDTQYF. The CDR3 nucleotides are TGCAGTGCTAGTCGGCCCCCGGGACAGGGCCCAGATACGCAGTATTTT.

The CDR3 protein is CASSSTRDEQFF. For the CDR3, the DNA is TGTGCCAGCAGTTCGACTAGAGATGAGCAGTTCTTC. The chain joins TRBV28 to TRBJ2-1, with D maybe TRBD2 (6 bases). Germline loops: CDR1 MDHEN, CDR2 SYDVKM. The CDR3 has 12 amino acids. V was pared by 4 bases and J by 8 bases, with 9 bases between. Full variable domain (outside the CDR3, taken from reference TRBV28 and TRBJ2-1): DVKVTQSSRYLVKRTGEKVFLECVQDMDHENMFWYRQDPGLGLRLIYFSYDVKMKEKGDIPEGYSVSREKKERFSLILESASTNQTSMYLCASSSTRDEQFFGPGTRLTVL.

The chain couples TRBV30 to TRBJ2-5; D might be TRBD1 or TRBD2, each matching 6 bases. The CDR3 covers 16 residues. Germline V gives CDR1 GTSNPN, CDR2 SVGIG (reference sequence). Deletions cut 2 bases from V and 5 bases from J, with 21 bases between. The CDR3 loop reads CAWSPGGQGRIETQYF. The CDR3 DNA is TGTGCCTGGAGTCCCGGTGGGCAGGGGAGGATCGAGACCCAGTACTTC.

The V and J genes are TRBV9 and TRBJ1-1; D not certain. The germline V and J ends were trimmed by 0 bases and 0 bases, with 6 bases remaining between them. CDR1 is SGDLS and CDR2 is YYNGEE in the germline V gene. The CDR3 spans 14 residues. CDR3 amino acids: CASSVAPVNTEAFF. The CDR3 DNA is TGTGCCAGCAGCGTAGCCCCGGTGAACACTGAAGCTTTCTTT.

This chain connects TRBV28 to TRBJ1-3; tentative D call: TRBD1 (5 bases). From germline, CDR1 is MDHEN and CDR2 SYDVKM. The CDR3 has 16 residues. Trimming removed 3 bases at V and 3 bases at J, with 15 bases between. CDR3 sequence: CASSLSTGSIGNTIYF. CDR3 coding DNA: TGTGCCAGCAGTTTGAGCACAGGATCGATTGGAAACACCATATATTTT.

The V and J genes are TRBV6-5 and TRBJ2-1; 11 bases match TRBD2. Germline CDR1 MNHEY, CDR2 SVGAGI. This CDR3 is 15 amino acids long. The junction had 4 bases not matched to a gene; V was cut back by 4 bases and J by 5 bases. The CDR3 loop reads CASSSGTSGNNEQFF. The CDR3 coding sequence is TGTGCCAGCAGTTCCGGGACTAGCGGTAACAATGAGCAGTTCTTC.

The chain is built from TRBV11-2 and TRBJ2-7; weak D call: TRBD1 (6 bases). This CDR3 has 14 residues. The V gene's germline CDR1 is SGHAT and CDR2 FQNNGV. V shed 2 bases and J shed 4 bases, with 12 bases lying between them. Here the CDR3 reads CASSLIAGVYEQYF. CDR3 nucleotides: TGTGCCAGCAGCTTAATAGCAGGGGTGTACGAGCAGTACTTC.

The V and J genes are TRBV5-4 and TRBJ2-3, with D possibly being TRBD1 (5 bases). V was shortened by 0 bases and J by 0 bases, with 11 bases between the two germline ends. CDR3 size: 16 residues. Germline CDR1 is SGHNT and CDR2 is YYREEE (reference sequence). The CDR3 protein is CASSLGTQPSTDTQYF. CDR3 sequence (DNA): TGTGCCAGCAGCTTGGGGACACAGCCGAGCACAGATACGCAGTATTTT.

The V gene is TRBV15, the J gene TRBJ2-2, with D unclear. CDR1 is LNHNV, CDR2 YYDKDF, per germline (reference sequence). The CDR3 runs to 14 residues. Trimming pared 6 bases from V and 0 bases from J, leaving 8 bases between. CDR3 loop: CATSIRSNTGELFF. CDR3 nucleotide sequence: TGTGCCACCAGTATCCGGTCGAACACCGGGGAGCTGTTTTTT.

The V and J genes are TRBV7-3 and TRBJ2-1; 7 nucleotides line up with TRBD2. CDR3 length: 14 residues. Germline V gives CDR1 SGHTA, CDR2 FQGTGA. V trimming: 6 bases; J trimming: 7 bases; junction bases outside the gene matches: 9. The CDR3 sequence: CASSDGTTLNEQFF. CDR3 in DNA: TGTGCCAGCAGTGATGGGACTACATTAAATGAGCAGTTCTTC. Combining the CDR3 with reference TRBV7-3 and TRBJ2-1 gives the whole variable domain GAGVSQTPSNKVTEKGKYVELRCDPISGHTALYWYRQSLGQGPEFLIYFQGTGAADDSGLPNDRFFAVRPEGSVSTLKIQRTERGDSAVYLCASSDGTTLNEQFFGPGTRLTVL.

This clone was recorded once. The genes are TRBV7-9 and TRBJ1-5; 9 nucleotides agree with TRBD1. J was trimmed by 6 bases and V by 1 base; bases with no gene match: 4. The CDR3 extends over 15 amino acids. From germline, CDR1 is SEHNR and CDR2 FQNEAQ (reference sequence). CDR3 in DNA: TGTGCCAGCAGCTTAGGGACAGGGGCCGGTCAGCCCCAGCATTTT. Protein: CASSLGTGAGQPQHF.

This clone has a handful of counts. The V call is TRBV2, the J call TRBJ1-2; no clear D. Trimming stripped 3 bases from V and 2 bases from J, with 10 bases between. The CDR3 has 14 residues. CDR1 and CDR2 from the germline V gene are SNHLY and FYNNEI. In nucleotides, the CDR3 is TGTGCCAGCAGTGAGGGGATAATGAACTATGGCTACACCTTC. Amino acids: CASSEGIMNYGYTF.

The rearrangement uses TRBV21-1 and TRBJ1-5; TRBD1 is the table's D call and was not checked against the DNA. TRBV21-1 is designated a pseudogene. This CDR3 has 16 amino acids. In DNA form, the CDR3 reads TGTGCCAGCAGCAAACCAGGGGCAGAAAGTGGCCAGCCCCAGCATTTT. Protein sequence: CASSKPGAESGQPQHF.

The chain joins TRBV6-5 to TRBJ1-5, with TRBD1 matching 10 bases. There are 15 residues in the CDR3. CDR1 is MNHEY, CDR2 SVGAGI, per germline. V shed 0 bases and J 10 bases; nucleotides not matched to a gene: 6. This CDR3 is CASSYSPGQGQPQHF. The CDR3 nucleotides read TGTGCCAGCAGTTACTCTCCGGGACAGGGGCAACCCCAGCATTTT.

The gene calls are TRBV30 and TRBJ1-2, with 8 bases that match TRBD1. Germline V gene lookup returns CDR1 GTSNPN and CDR2 SVGIG (reference sequence). The V gene end was trimmed by 3 bases and the J gene end by 5 bases; junction bases not matched to a gene: 8. The CDR3 covers 14 residues. Written as DNA, the CDR3 is TGTGCCTGGAGGGCTGGACAGGGAATTTATGGCTACACCTTC. Translating it yields CAWRAGQGIYGYTF.

The table lists this clone with a count of one. The CDR3 here is CASGLRLAGGFDEQFF. CDR3 nucleotides: TGTGCTAGTGGTTTGAGACTAGCGGGAGGGTTCGATGAGCAGTTCTTC. The chain is built from TRBV12-5 and TRBJ2-1; TRBD2 aligns across 14 bases. After removal of 2 bases from V and 8 bases from J, the junction contained 5 bases not matched to a gene. This CDR3 region has 16 residues. The V gene's germline CDR1 is LGHNT and CDR2 FRNRAP.

The chain carries TRBV10-1 and TRBJ2-5; D is possibly TRBD1 (7 bases). The CDR3 consists of 14 residues. V was pared by 2 bases and J by 3 bases, with 10 bases between. Looked up from germline, CDR1 is WNHNN and CDR2 is SYGVQD (reference sequence). CDR3: CASSEGGTEETQYF. CDR3 in DNA: TGCGCCAGCAGTGAGGGGGGGACAGAAGAGACCCAGTACTTC.

The chain uses TRBV5-4 and TRBJ2-7, with D possibly matching TRBD2 (6 bases). There are 12 residues in the CDR3. Looked up from germline, CDR1 is SGHNT and CDR2 is YYREEE (reference sequence). With 5 bases removed from V and 3 bases from J, the gap between germline ends came to 9 bases. The CDR3 region has the DNA TGTGCCAGCAGTTCCGGGAGCTACGAGCAGTACGTC. It codes for CASSSGSYEQYV.

This chain links TRBV18 with TRBJ1-6, with a possible D match to TRBD1 (5 bases). This CDR3 region has 15 residues. The germline gives CDR1 KGHSH, CDR2 LQKENI. Trimming removed 9 bases at V and 9 bases at J, with 21 bases between. CDR3 nucleotide sequence: TGTGCCAGTCGTTACGGGGCGTTAAGAGGTTCACCCCTCCACTTT. It translates to CASRYGALRGSPLHF.